The 26 T cell receptor beta chains below all came from one sample that was sequenced in a study of blood T cell repertoires in COVID-19. Sequenced by immunoSEQ multiplex PCR; TCRdb stores in-frame clones only, minus some. Here the sample spans tens of thousands of clones, over 75% being singletons. The sample taken for sequencing was peripheral blood. These receptors all come from an elderly woman with COVID-19, enrolled during active disease.

The chain is built from TRBV6-2 or TRBV6-3 and TRBJ2-7, with 7 bases matching TRBD2. This CDR3 comprises 16 residues. Germline V lookup: CDR1 MNHEY, CDR2 SVGEGT. V was clipped by 6 bases and J by 3 bases; unmatched bases: 14. CDR3 nucleotides: TGTGCCAGCAGCCTTCGTCTAGCGGCGGAGGGCTACGAGCAGTACTTC. Translating it yields CASSLRLAAEGYEQYF.

The chain uses TRBV7-9 and TRBJ2-1; 9 positions agree with TRBD1. Germline-derived CDR1 and CDR2 are SEHNR and FQNEAQ (reference sequence). V lost 5 bases to trimming and J lost 0 bases; unmatched junction nucleotides: 8. This CDR3 has 17 amino acids. DNA for the CDR3: TGTGCCAGCAGCCCGAGGACAGGGGAGAGCTCCTACAATGAGCAGTTCTTC. This codes for CASSPRTGESSYNEQFF.

The chain has TRBV27 and TRBJ1-2; 9 nucleotides match TRBD1. Germline V lookup: CDR1 MNHEY, CDR2 SMNVEV (reference sequence). CDR3 size: 14 residues. Unmatched junction bases numbered 6, after V lost 6 bases and J lost 4 bases. The CDR3 bases are TGTGCCAGCAGACAGGGGGCGCTAGGCTATGGCTACACCTTC. This gives the protein CASRQGALGYGYTF.

V and J are TRBV6-5 and TRBJ1-2; D uncertain. V was cut by 10 bases and J by 4 bases, with 22 bases left in between. CDR1 MNHEY and CDR2 SVGAGI come from the germline V gene. The CDR3 has 15 amino acids. Here the CDR3 DNA reads TGTGCCACAACTTGGAGGTTATCAGGCGGCTATGGCTACACCTTC. Its protein is CATTWRLSGGYGYTF.

The table lists this clone with a count of one. This sequence joins TRBV5-1 and TRBJ2-5; 7 bases map to TRBD1. V lost 2 bases to trimming and J lost 0 bases; unmatched junction nucleotides: 7. This CDR3 is built from 16 residues. Per germline, CDR1 SGHRS and CDR2 YFSETQ. The CDR3, as DNA: TGCGCCAGCAGCTTAGAGACAGGGATGTACCAAGAGACCCAGTACTTC. Translating it yields CASSLETGMYQETQYF.

The chain joins TRBV19 to TRBJ2-7; D not certain. Germline V gene lookup returns CDR1 LNHDA and CDR2 SQIVND (reference sequence). V was cut by 4 bases and J by 2 bases, with 9 bases left in between. The CDR3 extends over 13 amino acids. The CDR3 region is CASSKDAAYEQYF. The DNA of the CDR3 is TGTGCCAGTAGTAAGGATGCGGCCTACGAGCAGTACTTC. Filled out from reference TRBV19 and TRBJ2-7, the complete variable domain reads DGGITQSPKYLFRKEGQNVTLSCEQNLNHDAMYWYRQDPGQGLRLIYYSQIVNDFQKGDIAEGYSVSREKKESFPLTVTSAQKNPTAFYLCASSKDAAYEQYFGPGTRLTVT.

The rearrangement links TRBV5-6 to TRBJ2-1, with a tentative D call TRBD1 (6 bases). V was cut by 1 base and J by 6 bases, with 11 bases left in between. This CDR3 has 14 amino acids. CDR1 SGHDT and CDR2 YYEEEE come from the germline V gene. The CDR3 sequence: CASSLWTDGNEQFF. CDR3 sequence (DNA): TGTGCCAGCAGCTTGTGGACAGACGGCAATGAGCAGTTCTTC.

This rearrangement joins TRBV28 to TRBJ1-3; a possible D gene is TRBD1 (6 bases). Germline CDR1 and CDR2: MDHEN and SYDVKM. This CDR3 contains 12 residues. V lost 10 bases and J lost 2, with 9 bases in between. In nucleotides, the CDR3 is TGTGCCACCCGGGACACTGGAAACACCATATATTTT. This codes for CATRDTGNTIYF.

The J gene is TRBJ2-1, the V gene TRBV27; 8 bases are a match to TRBD2. Germline CDR1 and CDR2: MNHEY and SMNVEV (reference sequence). V dropped 2 bases and J dropped 4; count of bases not matched to a gene: 1. This CDR3 contains 14 residues. This CDR3 reads CASSLLAGYNEQFF. In DNA form, the CDR3 reads TGTGCCAGCAGTTTACTAGCGGGTTACAATGAGCAGTTCTTC.

This chain uses TRBV27 with TRBJ2-7, with D possibly being TRBD1 (6 bases). Germline CDR1 is MNHEY and CDR2 is SMNVEV (reference sequence). The CDR3 has 16 amino acids. Between the trimmed V and J ends, which lost 4 bases and 1 base, there was a span of 17 bases. The DNA for the CDR3 is TGTGCCAGCAGTTCTTCCGGGACAAATTTTTCCTACGAGCAGTACTTC. Translating it yields CASSSSGTNFSYEQYF.

This clone was counted once. V usage is TRBV3-1 (or the pseudogene TRBV3-2) and J usage is TRBJ2-7; 8 bases are shared with TRBD1. Looked up from germline, CDR1 is LGHDT and CDR2 is YNNKEL (reference sequence). The V gene end was trimmed by 1 base and the J gene end by 4 bases; junction bases not matched to a gene: 6. CDR3 length: 15 residues. DNA for the CDR3: TGTGCCAGCAGCCAAGTCCCGGGACAGGCATACGAGCAGTACTTC. Amino acids: CASSQVPGQAYEQYF.

The CDR3 sequence: CASSPRGGGTEAFF. The CDR3 coding sequence is TGTGCCAGCAGCCCTCGGGGGGGTGGGACTGAAGCTTTCTTT. The chain combines TRBV13 with TRBJ1-1, with D maybe TRBD1 (5 bases). CDR1 and CDR2 from the germline V gene are PRHDT and FYEKMQ (reference sequence). The CDR3 contains 14 residues. V dropped 5 bases and J dropped 5 bases, with 15 bases sitting between them.

The rearrangement links TRBV10-1 to TRBJ2-2, with a weak D call TRBD1 (5 bases). Germline CDR1 reads WNHNN; CDR2 reads SYGVQD (reference sequence). V was trimmed by 0 bases and J by 3 bases, leaving 11 bases between them. The CDR3 is 16 residues long. The CDR3 coding sequence is TGCGCCAGCAGTGAGTCTGGAAGGGGCGACACCGGGGAGCTGTTTTTT. Its protein product is CASSESGRGDTGELFF.

This clone has a single count. CDR3 region: CASSPSLWGGSYNEQFF. In DNA form, the CDR3 reads TGTGCCAGCTCACCATCCCTCTGGGGAGGGAGCTACAATGAGCAGTTCTTC. The gene calls are TRBV18 and TRBJ2-1; TRBD2 matches at 7 bases. The CDR3 loop spans 17 amino acids. Unmatched junction bases numbered 10, after V lost 2 bases and J lost 3 bases. Germline CDR1 and CDR2: KGHSH and LQKENI.

V is TRBV4-1 and J is TRBJ2-1, with TRBD2 matching 12 bases. V lost 2 bases, J lost 7 bases, and 3 bases stayed unmatched. The CDR3 runs to 15 residues. Germline V gene lookup returns CDR1 MGHRA and CDR2 YSYEKL. CDR3 region: CASSQPGTSGNEQFF. Written as DNA, the CDR3 is TGCGCCAGCAGCCAACCCGGGACTAGCGGGAATGAGCAGTTCTTC.

Only one count was recorded for this clone. This rearrangement joins TRBV29-1 to TRBJ2-2; possibly TRBD1 for D (5 bases). The CDR3 spans 14 residues. CDR1 and CDR2 (germline): SQVTM, ANQGSEA. V shed 4 bases and J shed 2 bases, with 11 bases lying between them. In nucleotides, the CDR3 is TGCAGCGTTGTTCCCAGGACAAACACCGGGGAGCTGTTTTTT. Translation: CSVVPRTNTGELFF.

This chain connects TRBV28 to TRBJ1-5; TRBD1 is a possible D gene (5 bases). The CDR3 extends over 15 amino acids. CDR1 is MDHEN and CDR2 is SYDVKM in the germline V gene. Trimming removed 4 bases from V and 0 bases from J, with 10 bases in between. The CDR3 protein is CASSSTEYSNQPQHF. DNA of the CDR3: TGTGCCAGCAGTTCGACAGAGTATAGCAATCAGCCCCAGCATTTT. Full variable domain (outside the CDR3, taken from reference TRBV28 and TRBJ1-5): DVKVTQSSRYLVKRTGEKVFLECVQDMDHENMFWYRQDPGLGLRLIYFSYDVKMKEKGDIPEGYSVSREKKERFSLILESASTNQTSMYLCASSSTEYSNQPQHFGDGTRLSIL.

The chain employs TRBV2 and TRBJ2-1; possibly TRBD2 for D (6 bases). The length of the CDR3 is 14 residues. Trimming removed 2 bases from V and 6 bases from J, with 11 bases in between. CDR1 and CDR2 from the germline V gene are SNHLY and FYNNEI. CDR3 protein: CASSEPGLRNEQFF. In nucleotides, the CDR3 is TGTGCCAGCAGTGAACCGGGACTGCGCAATGAGCAGTTCTTC.

This chain connects TRBV9 to TRBJ1-4, with TRBD1 matching 8 bases. From germline, CDR1 is SGDLS and CDR2 YYNGEE. The junction had 7 bases not matched to a gene; V was cut back by 4 bases and J by 5 bases. This CDR3 comprises 15 residues. CDR3 amino acids: CASSPRQGINEKLFF. In nucleotides, the CDR3 is TGTGCCAGCAGCCCGCGACAGGGGATAAATGAAAAACTGTTTTTT.

The chain employs TRBV5-6 and TRBJ2-7; D perhaps matches TRBD2 (5 bases). CDR3 length: 14 residues. The V gene's germline CDR1 is SGHDT and CDR2 YYEEEE. V lost 1 base and J 2 bases, leaving 10 bases between the germline ends. In DNA form, the CDR3 reads TGTGCCAGCAGCTTGATGACTAACCCCTACGAGCAGTACTTC. It yields the protein CASSLMTNPYEQYF.

The rearrangement joins TRBV27 to TRBJ2-1; 7 positions match TRBD2. Germline loops: CDR1 MNHEY, CDR2 SMNVEV (reference sequence). CDR3 length: 14 residues. With 6 bases clipped from V and 0 bases from J, the junction kept 2 bases outside the gene matches. CDR3 bases: TGTGCCAGCAGCAGACTAGCCTCCTACAATGAGCAGTTCTTC. This translates into CASSRLASYNEQFF.

The V call is TRBV10-3, the J call TRBJ2-1; 10 bases map to TRBD2. Losses at the gene ends were 6 bases for V and 4 bases for J; bases not matched to a gene: 3. The CDR3 length is 14 residues. Germline CDR1 is ENHRY and CDR2 is SYGVKD. In DNA, the CDR3 is TGTGCCATCAGGGGGACTAGCGAGTACAATGAGCAGTTCTTC. Translating gives CAIRGTSEYNEQFF.

The rearrangement joins TRBV28 to TRBJ2-7; 11 bases line up with TRBD2. The V segment lost 7 bases and the J segment 3 bases; nucleotides outside the gene matches: 2. CDR1 is MDHEN and CDR2 is SYDVKM in the germline V gene. This CDR3 is built from 13 residues. The CDR3 loop reads CASIAGGNYEQYF. In DNA form, the CDR3 reads TGTGCCAGCATAGCGGGAGGGAACTACGAGCAGTACTTC.

The chain is built from TRBV9 and TRBJ2-3; a weak D match, TRBD2 (5 bases). CDR1 and CDR2 from the germline V gene are SGDLS and YYNGEE. This CDR3 spans 15 amino acids. V was clipped by 3 bases and J by 0 bases, with 11 bases between them. DNA for the CDR3: TGTGCCAGCAGCGGGATGGGCGGGAGCACAGATACGCAGTATTTT. Residues: CASSGMGGSTDTQYF.

This chain connects TRBV19 to TRBJ2-1, with 11 bases matching TRBD2. The trim removed 3 bases at V and 2 bases at J, leaving 3 bases unmatched. From germline, CDR1 is LNHDA and CDR2 SQIVND (reference sequence). There are 16 residues in the CDR3. DNA for the CDR3: TGTGCCAGTAGTATGGGGGGACTAGCGGCCTACAATGAGCAGTTCTTC. This sequence encodes CASSMGGLAAYNEQFF.

The chain employs TRBV18 and TRBJ2-3; D is perhaps TRBD1 (6 bases). The germline V gene encodes CDR1 KGHSH and CDR2 LQKENI. This CDR3 contains 15 residues. The V end lost 5 bases, the J end lost 0 bases, and 12 bases lay between the germline ends. The CDR3 here is CASSSGQPSTDTQYF. CDR3 coding DNA: TGTGCCAGCTCATCCGGACAGCCTAGCACAGATACGCAGTATTTT.